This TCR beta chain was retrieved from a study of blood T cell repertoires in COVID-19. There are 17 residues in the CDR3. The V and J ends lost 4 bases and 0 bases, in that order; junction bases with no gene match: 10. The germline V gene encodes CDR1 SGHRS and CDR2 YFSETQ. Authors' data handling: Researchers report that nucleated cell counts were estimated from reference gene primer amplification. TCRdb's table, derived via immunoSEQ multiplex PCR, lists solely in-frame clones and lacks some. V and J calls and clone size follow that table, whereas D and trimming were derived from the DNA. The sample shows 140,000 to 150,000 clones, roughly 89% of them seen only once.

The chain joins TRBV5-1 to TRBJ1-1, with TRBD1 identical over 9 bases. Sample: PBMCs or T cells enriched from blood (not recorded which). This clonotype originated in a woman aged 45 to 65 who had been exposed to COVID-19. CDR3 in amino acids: CASSAGGTGNMNTEAFF. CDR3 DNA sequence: TGCGCCAGCAGCGCGGGTGGGACAGGGAATATGAACACTGAAGCTTTCTTT.